The following is a TCR beta chain sequence with its context. This clone was counted once. Its target antigen remains unknown. Base quality data are lacking; no much larger clone is found one base away. This specimen belongs to a study of shared clonotypes between healthy human individuals (dated by TCRdb to about 2020). Notes on the research overall: A couple of women and a few men aged 18 to 49 years were included in the cohort. Per donor, three plates each were used for CD4 naive and CD4 memory, two for CD8 naive, and one for CD8 memory. The study deeply sequenced blood TCR repertoires of roughly five healthy adults to estimate repertoire size and the extent of clonotype sharing between individuals. To increase sequencing depth and limit assay-specific biases, different laboratories used diverse techniques to prepare libraries and sequence TCR repertoires. Leukapheresis yielded between about 0.8 and 8.9 billion PBMCs per donor.

Donors were healthy HIV-negative adults with no recently reported acute infections or vaccinations. Only Caucasian adults living in Nashville, Tennessee, USA were represented among the donors. CD4+ T cells were enriched through magnetic negative selection, after which naive cells were positively selected on CD45RA and the remaining negative fraction served as the memory subset. After blood collection by leukapheresis, PBMCs were isolated using Ficoll-Histopaque density gradient centrifugation and then cryopreserved in the vapor phase of liquid nitrogen. Analytical flow cytometry was used to check the purity and quantity of each magnetically sorted T cell population. Each sorted fraction had its genomic DNA isolated and then quantified by UV absorbance on a Nanodrop 2000c. Overall study results and their limits: Only blood was sampled, and tissue TCR repertoires likely differ from those in blood. Naive subsets generally had larger estimated clonotype richness than memory subsets did. Compared with non-shared clonotypes, clonotypes shared by all four sorted-subset donors had higher generation probabilities. Roughly 5% of naive CD4, 3% to 3.5% of naive CD8, about 2.4% of memory CD4, and about 0.4% of memory CD8 clonotypes were shared across several donors. The small number of donors limited the genetic and exposure-history diversity represented. Even with the large sequencing depth, rarefaction of the sorted-subset datasets indicated that sequencing was incomplete. Based on pairwise subsampling, the degree of clonotype sharing among donors was expected to be affected by sequencing depth.

The germline V gene gives CDR1 as SGHDT and CDR2 as YYEEEE. The cysteine opens and the phenylalanine closes a CDR3 of 12 amino acids. The sequence is cut down to CDR3 DNA, 36 bases in frame from base 1. V trim: 4 bases; J trim: 11 bases; unmatched bases: 7. Using the deep immunoSEQ assay, TCR CDR3 regions were amplified from genomic DNA by multiplex PCR. Extracted genomic DNA from each cell subset was distributed evenly across all wells of several immunoSEQ 96-well plates, and each plate was treated as a replicate. For sorted subsets, each replicate PCR was loaded with about 0.2 ug genomic DNA, equivalent to about 30,000 T cell genomes. The purified libraries were quantified using a Qubit 3.0 fluorometer, sized with a Bioanalyzer 2100, and then quantified again using the KAPA Library Quantification kit. A separate single-read 150-cycle Illumina NextSeq 550 flow cell was used to sequence each immunoSEQ 96-well plate. In the paper's pipeline: Because the immunoSEQ output included only junctional sequences and no quality scores, the filtering could not be the same as the filtering used for full-length reads. To assign V/J genes and CDR3, sequences were annotated using PyIR, a Python wrapper for IgBLAST v1.9, with IMGT germline references. Reads were removed for weak V/J assignments (E-value above 1e-6), missing CDR3, stop codons, out-of-frame junctions, or ambiguous translated residues. V3J clonotypes were defined as sequences sharing an identical inferred V gene, J gene, and CDR3 amino acid sequence. To compute the percentage overlap between repertoires, the number of shared unique clonotypes was divided by the size of the smaller repertoire. Three approaches were used to assess repertoire richness: RTK rarefaction, the Chao1 estimator, and Recon v2.1 estimates of unobserved clonotypes. Generation probabilities for all TCRbeta clonotypes obtained by the gDNA method from a few donors were computed using OLGA. Imported from immuneACCESS, the table was reduced by TCRdb to in-frame sequences with V and J called. These copies leave out some clones; in studies compared against another copy, an unresolved V gene accounts for under half, and the cause of the remainder is not known. The DNA was the basis for D and trimming; V, J and clone size are from that table. Recorded for this sample are 2 million or so clones; over 85% of them occurred a single time. 0.1% to 0.15% of the sample comes from the top ten.

The sequence joins TRBV5-6 to TRBJ1-1; 8 bases in the middle match TRBD1. This sequence originates from a man between 18 and 29 years old in good health. The sequencing input was naive CD4+ T cells sorted from blood. The meaning of the sample's cell subset or site label: CD45RA+ positively selected. The CDR3 in this case is CASSLWTGTAFF. The sequenced DNA: TGTGCCAGCAGCCTTTGGACAGGGACGGCTTTCTTT.